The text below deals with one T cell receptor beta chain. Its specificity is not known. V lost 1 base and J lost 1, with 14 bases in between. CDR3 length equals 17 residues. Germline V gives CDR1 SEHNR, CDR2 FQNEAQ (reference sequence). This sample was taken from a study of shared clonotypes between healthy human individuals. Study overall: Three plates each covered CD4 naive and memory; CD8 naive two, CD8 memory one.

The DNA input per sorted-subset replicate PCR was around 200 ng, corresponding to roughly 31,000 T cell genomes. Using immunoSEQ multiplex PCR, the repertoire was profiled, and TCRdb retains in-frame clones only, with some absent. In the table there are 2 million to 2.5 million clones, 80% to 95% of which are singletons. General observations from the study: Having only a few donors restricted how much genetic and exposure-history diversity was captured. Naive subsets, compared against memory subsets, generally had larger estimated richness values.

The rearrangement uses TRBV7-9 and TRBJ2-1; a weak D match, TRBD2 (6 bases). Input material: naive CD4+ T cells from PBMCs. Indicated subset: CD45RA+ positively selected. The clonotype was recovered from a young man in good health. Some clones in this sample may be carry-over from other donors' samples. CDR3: CASSLGSGSGSYNEQFF. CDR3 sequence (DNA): TGTGCCAGCAGCTTAGGGTCCGGGAGTGGGTCCTACAATGAGCAGTTCTTC.